This passage covers 9 T cell receptor beta chains from one sample sequenced in a study of cytomegalovirus exposure and HLA in healthy donors. The PCR ran on 60 Vbeta and 13 Jbeta primers. The assay was immunoSEQ multiplex PCR, and TCRdb's table has in-frame clones only and misses some. The table shows 95,000 to 100,000 clones, with roughly 80% occurring only once. Sequences were obtained from PBMCs. The receptor set was obtained from a woman in her sixties in good health and CMV-seronegative.

Only a few counts were recorded for this clone. The rearrangement joins TRBV30 to TRBJ1-1, with a tentative D call TRBD1 (5 bases). This CDR3 region has 12 residues. V lost 3 bases, J lost 4 bases, and 9 bases lay in between. CDR1 and CDR2 (germline): GTSNPN, SVGIG (reference sequence). CDR3 sequence (DNA): TGTGCCTGGAGGTTTCAGGGCACTGAAGCTTTCTTT. Translated: CAWRFQGTEAFF.

The chain combines TRBV19 with TRBJ2-1; no firm D call. CDR3 size: 14 residues. CDR1 and CDR2 from the germline V gene are LNHDA and SQIVND (reference sequence). V was shortened by 4 bases and J by 4 bases, with 11 bases between the two germline ends. The CDR3 DNA reads as TGTGCCAGTAGTACCTCTTCCCTATACAATGAGCAGTTCTTC. Translation: CASSTSSLYNEQFF.

The V and J genes are TRBV29-1 and TRBJ1-5; 7 positions agree with TRBD1. J gave up 3 bases and V 6 bases, and 8 bases lay outside the gene matches. The germline V gene encodes CDR1 SQVTM and CDR2 ANQGSEA. The CDR3 totals 14 residues. The CDR3 here is CSVITGANNQPQHF. The CDR3 bases are TGCAGCGTAATAACAGGGGCGAACAATCAGCCCCAGCATTTT.

The J gene is TRBJ1-2, the V gene TRBV28; tentative D call: TRBD1 (5 bases). Per the germline V gene, CDR1 is MDHEN and CDR2 is SYDVKM. The germline V and J ends were trimmed by 5 bases and 5 bases, with 15 bases remaining between them. CDR3 length: 14 amino acids. This chain's CDR3 is CASSPDLDSYGYTF. CDR3 coding DNA: TGTGCCAGCAGTCCGGACCTCGACAGTTATGGCTACACCTTC.

The chain recombines TRBV28 with TRBJ2-3; 12 bases line up with TRBD2. Trimming cost V 3 bases and J 4 bases; bases outside gene matches: 8. Germline CDR1 is MDHEN and CDR2 is SYDVKM. The CDR3 is 17 residues long. CDR3 in amino acids: CASSFLAGGPKADTQYF. DNA of the CDR3: TGTGCCAGCAGTTTCCTAGCGGGAGGGCCTAAAGCAGATACGCAGTATTTT.

This chain links TRBV5-8 with TRBJ2-7; possible D gene TRBD2, 5 bases. V was trimmed by 4 bases and J by 0 bases, leaving 8 bases between them. The CDR3 is 13 residues long. The germline V gene has CDR1 SGHTS and CDR2 YDEGEE. The CDR3 coding sequence is TGTGCCAGCAGCCTCCGGGACTCCTACGAGCAGTACTTC. Its translation: CASSLRDSYEQYF.

This clone was counted only a few times. CDR3 residues: CASSLLVGDTGLFF. The CDR3 nucleotides read TGTGCCAGCAGTTTATTAGTAGGGGACACCGGCCTGTTTTTT. The gene calls are TRBV28 and TRBJ1-4, with D possibly being TRBD1 (6 bases). Germline lookup yields CDR1 MDHEN and CDR2 SYDVKM. V lost 1 base and J lost 14, with 17 bases in between. CDR3 length: 14 amino acids.

The rearrangement links TRBV19 to TRBJ1-1; D unclear. The germline V and J ends were trimmed by 6 bases and 3 bases, with 8 bases remaining between them. From germline, CDR1 is LNHDA and CDR2 SQIVND (reference sequence). The CDR3 spans 12 residues. CDR3 nucleotides: TGTGCCAGTAGGTTCGGGGACACTGAAGCTTTCTTT. Translation: CASRFGDTEAFF.

V gene TRBV7-5 combines with J gene TRBJ1-1; the table's D call of TRBD1 was not tested on the DNA. TRBV7-5 is a pseudogene segment. CDR3 length: 16 amino acids. This CDR3 reads CARSPQGFLGNTEAFF. The CDR3 DNA sequence: TGTGCCAGAAGCCCACAGGGTTTTCTCGGGAACACTGAAGCTTTCTTT.